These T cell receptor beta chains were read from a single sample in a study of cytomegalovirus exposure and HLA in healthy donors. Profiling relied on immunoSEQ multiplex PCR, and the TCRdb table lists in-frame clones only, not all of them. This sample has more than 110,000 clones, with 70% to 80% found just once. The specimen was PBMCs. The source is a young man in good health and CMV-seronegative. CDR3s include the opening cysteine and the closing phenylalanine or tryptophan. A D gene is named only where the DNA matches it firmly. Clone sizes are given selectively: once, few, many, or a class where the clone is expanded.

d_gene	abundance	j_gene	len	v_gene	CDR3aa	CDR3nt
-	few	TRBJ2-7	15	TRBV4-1	CASSQDRTSSYEQYF	TGCGCCAGCAGCCAAGACAGGACAAGCTCCTACGAGCAGTACTTC
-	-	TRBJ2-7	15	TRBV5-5	CASSLRQVTSYEQYF	TGTGCCAGCAGCCTCCGACAGGTTACCTCCTACGAGCAGTACTTC
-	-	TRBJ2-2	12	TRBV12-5	CASGLGIGELFF	TGTGCTAGTGGCCTAGGAATAGGGGAGCTGTTTTTT
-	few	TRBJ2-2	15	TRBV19	CASLSTRYRAGELFF	TGTGCCAGCCTCTCGACTAGGTATCGGGCCGGGGAGCTGTTTTTT
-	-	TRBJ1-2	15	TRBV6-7	CASNPDKGANYGYTF	TGTGCCAGCAACCCGGACAAAGGGGCTAACTATGGCTACACCTTC
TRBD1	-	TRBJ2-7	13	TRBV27	CASSLRSGGEQYF	TGTGCCAGCAGTTTAAGGTCAGGGGGAGAGCAGTACTTC
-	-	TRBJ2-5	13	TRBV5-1	CASSSDREETQYF	TGCGCCAGCAGCTCCGACAGAGAAGAGACCCAGTACTTC
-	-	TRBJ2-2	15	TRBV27	CASSLRGRNTGELFF	TGTGCCAGCAGTTTAAGGGGCAGGAACACCGGGGAGCTGTTTTTT
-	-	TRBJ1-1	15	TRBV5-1	CASSLTQNMNTEAFF	TGCGCCAGCAGCTTGACCCAGAACATGAACACTGAAGCTTTCTTT
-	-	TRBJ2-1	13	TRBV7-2	CASSLASNNEQFF	TGTGCCAGCAGCTTAGCTAGTAACAATGAGCAGTTCTTC
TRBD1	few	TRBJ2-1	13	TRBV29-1	CSVEGQAYNEQFF	TGCAGCGTTGAGGGACAGGCCTACAATGAGCAGTTCTTC
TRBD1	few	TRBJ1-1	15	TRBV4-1	CASSPLQGVVTEAFF	TGCGCCAGCAGCCCCCTACAGGGGGTCGTCACTGAAGCTTTCTTT
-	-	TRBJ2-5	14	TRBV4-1	CASSQGAPGETQYF	TGCGCCAGCAGCCAAGGAGCCCCGGGGGAGACCCAGTACTTC
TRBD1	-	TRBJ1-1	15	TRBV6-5	CASSYEGAPNTEAFF	TGTGCCAGCAGTTACGAGGGGGCGCCTAACACTGAAGCTTTCTTT
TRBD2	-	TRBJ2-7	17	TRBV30	CAPPSLAGGPIPYEQYF	TGTGCCCCTCCGTCTCTAGCGGGGGGGCCTATCCCCTACGAGCAGTACTTC
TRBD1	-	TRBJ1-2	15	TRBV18	CASSHIEDRGGGYTF	TGTGCCAGCTCACACATCGAAGACAGGGGAGGCGGCTACACCTTC
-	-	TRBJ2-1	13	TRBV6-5	CAVRETGSHEQFF	TGTGCCGTCCGCGAGACAGGTTCGCATGAGCAGTTCTTC
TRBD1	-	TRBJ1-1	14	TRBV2	CASKQGAGNTEAFF	TGTGCCAGCAAACAGGGGGCCGGGAACACTGAAGCTTTCTTT
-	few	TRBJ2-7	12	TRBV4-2	CASSQFGAEQYF	TGTGCCAGCAGCCAATTCGGTGCAGAGCAGTACTTC
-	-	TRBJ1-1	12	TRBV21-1	CASSNRGTEAFF	TGTGCCAGCAGCAATAGGGGCACTGAAGCTTTCTTT
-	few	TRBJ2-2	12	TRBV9	CASSVVAGELFF	TGTGCCAGCAGCGTAGTAGCCGGGGAGCTGTTTTTT
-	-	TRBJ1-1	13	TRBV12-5	CASRDGLNTEAFF	TGTGCTAGTAGGGACGGACTAAACACTGAAGCTTTCTTT
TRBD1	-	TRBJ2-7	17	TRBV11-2	CASSPTNRGRGTYEQYF	TGTGCCAGCAGCCCCACTAACAGGGGGCGCGGGACCTACGAGCAGTACTTC
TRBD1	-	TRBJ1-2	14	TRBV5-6	CASSLDRALYGYTF	TGTGCCAGCAGCTTAGACAGGGCATTATATGGCTACACCTTC
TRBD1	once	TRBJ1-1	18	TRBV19	CASNSPAGTGSLSTEAFF	TGTGCCAGTAACTCCCCCGCCGGGACAGGGTCTTTGTCCACTGAAGCTTTCTTT
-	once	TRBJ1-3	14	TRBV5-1	CASSLAGSGNTIYF	TGCGCCAGCAGCTTGGCAGGGTCTGGAAACACCATATATTTT
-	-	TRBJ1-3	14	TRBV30	CAWERGLSGNTIYF	TGTGCCTGGGAGAGGGGACTCTCTGGAAACACCATATATTTT
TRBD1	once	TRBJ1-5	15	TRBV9	CASSETGHGNQPQHF	TGTGCCAGCAGCGAGACAGGGCACGGCAATCAGCCCCAGCATTTT
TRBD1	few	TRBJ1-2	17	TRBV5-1	CASSLGHRGDPNYGYTF	TGCGCCAGCAGCTTGGGTCACAGGGGGGATCCTAACTATGGCTACACCTTC
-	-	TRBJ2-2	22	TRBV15	CATSRVGPQEEGFSWNTGELFF	TGTGCCACCAGCAGAGTAGGGCCCCAGGAGGAAGGGTTCTCGTGGAACACCGGGGAGCTGTTTTTT
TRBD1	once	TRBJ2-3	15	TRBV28	CASSLGDRAADTQYF	TGTGCCAGCAGTTTAGGGGACAGGGCTGCAGATACGCAGTATTTT
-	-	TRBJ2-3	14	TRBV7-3	CASSLGTGSDTQYF	TGTGCCAGCAGCCTGGGGACTGGTTCAGATACGCAGTATTTT
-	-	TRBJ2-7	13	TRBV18	CASSPTRDYEQYF	TGTGCCAGCTCGCCAACTAGGGACTACGAGCAGTACTTC
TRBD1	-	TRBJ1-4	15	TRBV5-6	CASSSNRGPNEKLFF	TGTGCCAGCAGCTCGAACAGGGGTCCTAATGAAAAACTGTTTTTT